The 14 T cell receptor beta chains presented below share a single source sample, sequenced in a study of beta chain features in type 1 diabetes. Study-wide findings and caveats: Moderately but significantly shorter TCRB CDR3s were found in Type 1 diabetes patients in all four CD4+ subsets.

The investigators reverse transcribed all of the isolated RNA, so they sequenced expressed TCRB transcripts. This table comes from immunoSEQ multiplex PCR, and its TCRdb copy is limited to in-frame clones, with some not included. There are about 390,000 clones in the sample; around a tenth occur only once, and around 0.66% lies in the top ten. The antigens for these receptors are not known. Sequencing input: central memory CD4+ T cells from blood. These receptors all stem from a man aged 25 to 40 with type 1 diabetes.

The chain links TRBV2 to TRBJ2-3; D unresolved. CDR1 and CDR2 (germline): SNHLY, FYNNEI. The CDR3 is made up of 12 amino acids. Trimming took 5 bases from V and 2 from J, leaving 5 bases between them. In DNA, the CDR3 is TGTGCCAGCAGTCGGATCACAGATACGCAGTATTTT. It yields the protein CASSRITDTQYF.

The CDR3 region is CASKQGVTGELFF. The DNA for the CDR3 is TGTGCCAGCAAACAGGGGGTCACCGGGGAGCTGTTTTTT. This chain connects TRBV2 to TRBJ2-2, with TRBD1 matching 8 bases. The J segment lost 4 bases and the V segment lost 7 bases, leaving 2 bases of the junction unmatched. CDR1 is SNHLY, CDR2 FYNNEI, per germline. The CDR3 consists of 13 residues.

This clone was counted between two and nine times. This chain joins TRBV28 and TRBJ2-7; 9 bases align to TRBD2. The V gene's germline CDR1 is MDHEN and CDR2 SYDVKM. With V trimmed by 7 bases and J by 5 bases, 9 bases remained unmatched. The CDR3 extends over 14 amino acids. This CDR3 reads CASNERGVLNEQYF. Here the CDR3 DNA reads TGTGCCAGCAATGAGCGGGGGGTACTTAACGAGCAGTACTTC.

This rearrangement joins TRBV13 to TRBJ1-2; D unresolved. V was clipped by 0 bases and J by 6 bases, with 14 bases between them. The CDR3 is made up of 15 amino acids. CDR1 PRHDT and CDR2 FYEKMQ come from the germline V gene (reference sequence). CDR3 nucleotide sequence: TGTGCCAGCAGCTTAGGGCATTCCCCGAGCGATGGCTACACCTTC. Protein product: CASSLGHSPSDGYTF.

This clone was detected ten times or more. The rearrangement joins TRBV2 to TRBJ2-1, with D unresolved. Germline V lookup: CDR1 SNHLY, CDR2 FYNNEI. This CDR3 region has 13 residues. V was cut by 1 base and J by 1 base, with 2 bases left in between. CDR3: CASSEDSYNEQFF. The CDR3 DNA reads TGTGCCAGCAGTGAAGATTCCTACAATGAGCAGTTCTTC.

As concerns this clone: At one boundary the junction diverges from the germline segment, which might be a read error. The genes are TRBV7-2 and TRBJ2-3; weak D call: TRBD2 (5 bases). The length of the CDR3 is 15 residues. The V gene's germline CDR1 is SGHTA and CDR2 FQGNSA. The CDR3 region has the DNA TGTGCCAGCAGGTCTGGACTGAATAGCAGAGATACGCAGTATTTT. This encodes CASRSGLNSRDTQYF.

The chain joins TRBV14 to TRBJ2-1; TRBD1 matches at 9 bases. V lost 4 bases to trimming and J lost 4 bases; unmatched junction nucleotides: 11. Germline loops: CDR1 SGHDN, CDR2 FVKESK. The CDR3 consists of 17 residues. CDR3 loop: CASSRKGGTGSYNEQFF. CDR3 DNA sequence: TGTGCCAGCAGCCGAAAAGGGGGGACAGGGAGTTACAATGAGCAGTTCTTC.

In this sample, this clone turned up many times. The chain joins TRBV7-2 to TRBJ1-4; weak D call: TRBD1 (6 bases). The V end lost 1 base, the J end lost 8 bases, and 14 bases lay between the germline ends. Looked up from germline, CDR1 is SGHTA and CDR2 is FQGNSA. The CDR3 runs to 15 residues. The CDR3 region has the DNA TGTGCCAGCAGCTTAGTTCCAGGGGAGGGGGAAAAACTGTTTTTT. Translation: CASSLVPGEGEKLFF.

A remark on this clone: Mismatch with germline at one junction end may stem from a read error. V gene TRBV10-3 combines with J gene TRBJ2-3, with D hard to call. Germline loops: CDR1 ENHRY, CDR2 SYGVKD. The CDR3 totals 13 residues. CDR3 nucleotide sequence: TGTGCCAGCAGTTATGGCATCACAGATACGCAGTATTTT. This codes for CASSYGITDTQYF.

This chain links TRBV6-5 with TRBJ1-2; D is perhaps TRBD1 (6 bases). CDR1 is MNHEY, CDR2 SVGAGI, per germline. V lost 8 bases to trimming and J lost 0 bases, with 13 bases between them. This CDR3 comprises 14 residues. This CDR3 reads CASVKGGTNYGYTF. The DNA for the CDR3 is TGTGCCAGCGTCAAGGGGGGTACTAACTATGGCTACACCTTC.

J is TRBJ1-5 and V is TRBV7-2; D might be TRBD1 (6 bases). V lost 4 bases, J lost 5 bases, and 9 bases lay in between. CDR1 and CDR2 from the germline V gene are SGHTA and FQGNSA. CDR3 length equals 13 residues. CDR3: CASSSDSHQPQHF. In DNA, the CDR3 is TGTGCCAGCAGCTCGGACAGTCATCAGCCCCAGCATTTT.

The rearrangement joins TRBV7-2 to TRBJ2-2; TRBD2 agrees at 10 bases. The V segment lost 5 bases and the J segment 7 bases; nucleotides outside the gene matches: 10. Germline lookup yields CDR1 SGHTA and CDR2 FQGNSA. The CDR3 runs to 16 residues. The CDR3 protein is CASSPQGLAGVGELFF. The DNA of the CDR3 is TGTGCCAGCAGCCCGCAGGGCCTAGCGGGAGTCGGGGAGCTGTTTTTT.

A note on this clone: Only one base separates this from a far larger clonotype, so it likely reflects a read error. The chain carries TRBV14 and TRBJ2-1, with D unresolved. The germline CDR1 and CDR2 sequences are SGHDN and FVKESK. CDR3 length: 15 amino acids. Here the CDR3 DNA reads TGTGCCAGCAGCGCGCGGTCCCGCTCCTACAATGTGCAGTTCTTC. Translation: CASSARSRSYNVQFF. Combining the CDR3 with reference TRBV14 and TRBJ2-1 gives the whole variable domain EAGVTQFPSHSVIEKGQTVTLRCDPISGHDNLYWYRRVMGKEIKFLLHFVKESKQDESGMPNNRFLAERTGGTYSTLKVQPAELEDSGVYFCASSARSRSYNVQFFGPGTRLTVL.

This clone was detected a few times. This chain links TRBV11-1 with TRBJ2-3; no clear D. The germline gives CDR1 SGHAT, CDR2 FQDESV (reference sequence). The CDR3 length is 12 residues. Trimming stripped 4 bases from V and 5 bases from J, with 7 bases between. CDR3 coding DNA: TGTGCCAGCAGCTGGAGCCTAGATACGCAGTATTTT. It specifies CASSWSLDTQYF. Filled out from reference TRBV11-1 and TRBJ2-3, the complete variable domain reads EAEVAQSPRYKITEKSQAVAFWCDPISGHATLYWYRQILGQGPELLVQFQDESVVDDSQLPKDRFSAERLKGVDSTLKIQPAELGDSAMYLCASSWSLDTQYFGPGTRLTVL.